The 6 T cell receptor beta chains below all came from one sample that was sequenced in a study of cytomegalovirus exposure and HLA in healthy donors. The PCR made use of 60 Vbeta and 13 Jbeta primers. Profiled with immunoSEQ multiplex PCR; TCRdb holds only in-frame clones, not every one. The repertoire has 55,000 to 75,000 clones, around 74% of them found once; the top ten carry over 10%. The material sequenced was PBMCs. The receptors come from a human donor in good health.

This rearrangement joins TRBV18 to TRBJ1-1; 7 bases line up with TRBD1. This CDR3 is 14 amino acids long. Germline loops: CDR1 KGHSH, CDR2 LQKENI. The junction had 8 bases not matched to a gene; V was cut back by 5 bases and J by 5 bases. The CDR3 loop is CASSTGQVGTEAFF. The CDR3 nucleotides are TGTGCCAGCTCAACCGGACAGGTTGGAACTGAAGCTTTCTTT.

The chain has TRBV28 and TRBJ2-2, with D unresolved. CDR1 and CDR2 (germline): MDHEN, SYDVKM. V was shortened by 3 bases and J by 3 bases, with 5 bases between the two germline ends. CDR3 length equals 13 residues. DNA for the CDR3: TGTGCCAGCAGTTTCGCGGACACCGGGGAGCTGTTTTTT. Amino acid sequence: CASSFADTGELFF.

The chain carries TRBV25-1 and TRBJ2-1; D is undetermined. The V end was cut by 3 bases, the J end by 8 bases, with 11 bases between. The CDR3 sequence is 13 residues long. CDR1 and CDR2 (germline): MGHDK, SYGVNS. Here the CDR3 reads CASSDLDRDEQFF. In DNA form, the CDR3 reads TGTGCCAGCAGTGACCTCGATCGGGATGAGCAGTTCTTC.

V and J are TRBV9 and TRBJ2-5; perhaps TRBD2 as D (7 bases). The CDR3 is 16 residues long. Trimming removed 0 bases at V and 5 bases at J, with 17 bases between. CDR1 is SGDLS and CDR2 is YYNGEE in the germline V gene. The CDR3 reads CASSVEGGTTGETQYF. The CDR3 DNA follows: TGTGCCAGCAGCGTAGAGGGGGGGACAACGGGGGAGACCCAGTACTTC.

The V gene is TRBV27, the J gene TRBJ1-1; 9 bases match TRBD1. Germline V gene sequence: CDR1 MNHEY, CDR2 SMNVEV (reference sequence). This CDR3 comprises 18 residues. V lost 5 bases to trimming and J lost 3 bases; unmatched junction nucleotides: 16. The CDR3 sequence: CASSPRYAGTGKYTEAFF. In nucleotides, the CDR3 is TGTGCCAGCAGTCCCCGTTATGCCGGGACAGGGAAGTACACTGAAGCTTTCTTT.

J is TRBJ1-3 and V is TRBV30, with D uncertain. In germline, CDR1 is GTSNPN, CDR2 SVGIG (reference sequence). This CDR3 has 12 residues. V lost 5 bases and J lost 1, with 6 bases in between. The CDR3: CAWGLSGNTIYF. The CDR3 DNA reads TGTGCCTGGGGACTATCTGGAAACACCATATATTTT.